Listed here is a single TCR beta chain. The sample belongs to a study of T cell responses to AZD1222 COVID-19 vaccine. About the study: Timing groups of about 4 and about 12 weeks for second doses were pooled.

The data were produced by immunoSEQ multiplex PCR, yet TCRdb's version contains in-frame clones alone and is incomplete. The sample includes around 190,000 clones, around 92% seen only once; the top ten take approximately 1.4%. There are 15 residues in the CDR3. Germline CDR1 and CDR2: LNHDA and SQIVND (reference sequence). Trimming removed 3 bases at V and 3 bases at J, with 14 bases between. The source of this sequence is an adult in good health. The source was peripheral blood, collected on day 0 of AZD1222 vaccination. The V call is TRBV19, the J call TRBJ1-2; tentative D call: TRBD1 (6 bases). Written as DNA, the CDR3 is TGTGCCAGTAGTATCGAGGGGGGACGGTACTATGGCTACACCTTC. Protein: CASSIEGGRYYGYTF.